The 32 T cell receptor beta chains presented below share a single source sample, sequenced in a study of PD-1 blockade in classical Hodgkin lymphoma. Using immunoSEQ multiplex PCR, the repertoire was profiled, and TCRdb retains in-frame clones only, with some absent. This table holds tens of thousands of clones, roughly 89% found once. Each of the patients experienced relapse following autologous stem cell transplantation, and their brentuximab vedotin exposure differed. Sequencing used peripheral blood mononuclear cells (PBMCs), obtained before the second cycle of nivolumab. The receptors were sampled from a human donor with classical Hodgkin lymphoma.

This chain uses TRBV15 with TRBJ2-2; D perhaps matches TRBD1 (7 bases). This CDR3 comprises 16 residues. Germline V gene sequence: CDR1 LNHNV, CDR2 YYDKDF (reference sequence). V lost 5 bases and J lost 4, with 17 bases in between. The CDR3 is CATSPILQGGTGELFF. CDR3 in DNA: TGTGCCACCAGCCCTATTTTGCAGGGGGGCACCGGGGAGCTGTTTTTT.

The CDR3 coding sequence is TGTGCCAGCGTTACGAGGGACTATGGCTACACCTTC. It yields the protein CASVTRDYGYTF. The rearrangement joins TRBV19 to TRBJ1-2; D gene uncertain. The germline V gene encodes CDR1 LNHDA and CDR2 SQIVND (reference sequence). Trimming shortened V by 9 bases and J by 3 bases, and 11 bases separated the two germline ends. The CDR3 sequence is 12 residues long.

This clone occurred a few times. The chain employs TRBV28 and TRBJ1-2, with D tentatively TRBD1 (6 bases). CDR1 and CDR2 from the germline V gene are MDHEN and SYDVKM. The CDR3 is 14 residues long. V lost 6 bases and J lost 6, with 17 bases in between. CDR3 residues: CASSIQGIYDGYTF. In nucleotides, the CDR3 is TGTGCCAGCAGCATCCAGGGGATTTACGATGGCTACACCTTC.

The chain uses TRBV5-3 and TRBJ1-1; 7 nucleotides align to TRBD1. TRBV5-3 counts as an open reading frame of uncertain function. Losses at the gene ends were 4 bases for V and 12 bases for J; bases not matched to a gene: 15. The CDR3 runs to 14 residues. CDR3 amino acids: CARSKRGQGLRTFF. For the CDR3, the DNA is TGTGCCAGAAGCAAAAGGGGGCAGGGCTTAAGAACTTTCTTT.

The rearrangement uses TRBV19 and TRBJ1-5; D remains unclear. The CDR3 has 14 residues. CDR1 and CDR2 (germline): LNHDA, SQIVND (reference sequence). The V gene lost 6 bases and the J gene lost 3 bases, with 12 bases spanning the gap. Here the CDR3 reads CASSPPWPNQPQHF. CDR3 nucleotides: TGTGCCAGTAGCCCCCCTTGGCCCAATCAGCCCCAGCATTTT.

The chain joins TRBV9 to TRBJ2-3; 11 bases line up with TRBD2. Germline CDR1 reads SGDLS; CDR2 reads YYNGEE. V lost 0 bases and J lost 8; bases outside the gene matches: 5. CDR3 size: 15 residues. The DNA for the CDR3 is TGTGCCAGCAGCGTAGATCCTAGCGGGGGGTTTACGCAGTATTTT. Translation: CASSVDPSGGFTQYF.

The chain employs TRBV5-6 and TRBJ1-2, with 9 bases fitting TRBD1. V was clipped by 0 bases and J by 5 bases; unmatched bases: 8. The CDR3 consists of 16 residues. Germline loops: CDR1 SGHDT, CDR2 YYEEEE. CDR3 coding DNA: TGTGCCAGCAGCTTGGCCGGGGACAGGGCAATTTATGGCTACACCTTC. Translating gives CASSLAGDRAIYGYTF.

The rearrangement uses TRBV5-1 and TRBJ2-4, with D possibly TRBD2 on 5 matching bases. Deletions cut 0 bases from V and 7 bases from J, with 11 bases between. This CDR3 comprises 14 residues. CDR1 SGHRS and CDR2 YFSETQ come from the germline V gene. The DNA of the CDR3 is TGCGCCAGCAGCTTGGAGGGAGAGATGAACATTCAGTACTTC. Translation: CASSLEGEMNIQYF.

V is TRBV4-1 and J is TRBJ2-5; D is uncertain. Trimming took off 4 bases at V and 1 base at J, with 22 bases between the two ends. The CDR3 is made up of 18 amino acids. Germline CDR1 is MGHRA and CDR2 is YSYEKL. The CDR3 sequence is CASSRALWWRGPQETQYF. As DNA, the CDR3 is TGCGCCAGCAGCCGGGCCCTGTGGTGGAGAGGACCCCAAGAGACCCAGTACTTC.

The rearrangement joins TRBV7-6 to TRBJ1-5; possibly TRBD1 for D (5 bases). Germline assignment: CDR1 SGHVS and CDR2 FNYEAQ. V was cut by 1 base and J by 10 bases, with 11 bases left in between. The CDR3 has 13 residues. Here the CDR3 DNA reads TGTGCCAGCAGCTTAGGAACAGGTTCTCCCCAGCATTTT. Its protein product is CASSLGTGSPQHF.

The chain combines TRBV5-8 with TRBJ1-3; D gene unclear. The V gene's germline CDR1 is SGHTS and CDR2 YDEGEE. The germline V and J ends were trimmed by 2 bases and 1 base, with 10 bases remaining between them. This CDR3 comprises 15 residues. The CDR3 nucleotides are TGTGCCAGCAGCTTAGGACTGTCTTCTGGAAACACCATATATTTT. It is translated as CASSLGLSSGNTIYF.

V usage is TRBV7-9 and J usage is TRBJ2-7; D may correspond to TRBD1 or TRBD2 (5 bases each). Germline lookup yields CDR1 SEHNR and CDR2 FQNEAQ (reference sequence). This CDR3 has 15 residues. Trimming pared 5 bases from V and 0 bases from J, leaving 14 bases between. The CDR3 DNA sequence: TGTGCCAGCAGCCTAGGGGACGGAAGCTCCTACGAGCAGTACTTC. Translation gives CASSLGDGSSYEQYF. The variable domain in full, with the rest retrieved from reference TRBV7-9 and TRBJ2-7, is DTGVSQNPRHKITKRGQNVTFRCDPISEHNRLYWYRQTLGQGPEFLTYFQNEAQLEKSRLLSDRFSAERPKGSFSTLEIQRTEQGDSAMYLCASSLGDGSSYEQYFGPGTRLTVT.

The rearrangement uses TRBV29-1 and TRBJ2-5; D perhaps matches TRBD1 (6 bases). The CDR3 totals 13 residues. Trimming removed 4 bases at V and 4 bases at J, with 13 bases between. The germline gives CDR1 SQVTM, CDR2 ANQGSEA. The CDR3 protein is CSVGDIGPETQYF. The CDR3 DNA is TGCAGCGTTGGGGACATTGGGCCAGAGACCCAGTACTTC. Filled out from reference TRBV29-1 and TRBJ2-5, the complete variable domain reads SAVISQKPSRDICQRGTSLTIQCQVDSQVTMMFWYRQQPGQSLTLIATANQGSEATYESGFVIDKFPISRPNLTFSTLTVSNMSPEDSSIYLCSVGDIGPETQYFGPGTRLLVL.

A few counts support this clone. The chain combines TRBV6-1 with TRBJ1-2; 10 nucleotides align to TRBD1. The CDR3 is made up of 14 amino acids. V lost 4 bases, J lost 9 bases, and 8 bases stayed unmatched. From germline, CDR1 is MNHNS and CDR2 SASEGT. CDR3 in amino acids: CASSAGTGAQRYTF. For the CDR3, the DNA is TGTGCCAGCAGTGCCGGGACAGGGGCCCAGCGCTACACCTTC.

The J gene is TRBJ2-5, the V gene TRBV29-1; 7 bases align to TRBD2. Germline V gives CDR1 SQVTM, CDR2 ANQGSEA. The CDR3 sequence is 17 residues long. Losses at the gene ends were 1 base for V and 3 bases for J; bases not matched to a gene: 14. The CDR3 sequence: CSVEGTSGGSVKETQYF. The CDR3 bases are TGCAGCGTTGAAGGGACTAGTGGAGGAAGTGTGAAAGAGACCCAGTACTTC.

This chain links TRBV28 with TRBJ2-5; D remains unclear. The CDR3 consists of 14 residues. V was clipped by 6 bases and J by 6 bases, with 17 bases between them. Per the germline V gene, CDR1 is MDHEN and CDR2 is SYDVKM. CDR3 in amino acids: CASSRERGLQTQYF. CDR3 nucleotide sequence: TGTGCCAGCAGCCGCGAGCGCGGCTTACAGACCCAGTACTTC.

The V call is TRBV6-5, the J call TRBJ2-3, with D possibly TRBD2 on 5 matching bases. The CDR3 loop spans 13 amino acids. V was trimmed by 6 bases and J by 5 bases, leaving 12 bases between them. Germline V gene data show CDR1 as MNHEY and CDR2 as SVGAGI. As DNA, the CDR3 is TGTGCCAGCAGGCAGGACTGGGGAGATACGCAGTATTTT. This encodes CASRQDWGDTQYF.

J is TRBJ2-3 and V is TRBV15, with 10 positions matching TRBD2. In germline, CDR1 is LNHNV, CDR2 YYDKDF (reference sequence). The CDR3 loop spans 16 amino acids. V gave up 1 base and J gave up 1 base; unmatched junction bases: 2. The CDR3, as DNA: TGTGCCACCAGCAGAGCCCTAGCGGGGGGCACAGATACGCAGTATTTT. It yields the protein CATSRALAGGTDTQYF.

The chain links TRBV7-8 to TRBJ2-1, with 8 bases aligning to TRBD1. The V segment lost 5 bases and the J segment 12 bases; nucleotides outside the gene matches: 15. CDR1 is SGHVS, CDR2 FQNEAQ, per germline. The CDR3 sequence is 15 residues long. CDR3 DNA sequence: TGTGCCAGCAGCGCCTCACGCGGGGAGACAGGGGCGCAGTTCTTC. Translated, it gives CASSASRGETGAQFF.

This chain connects TRBV28 to TRBJ1-3; no reliable D call. The germline V and J ends were trimmed by 6 bases and 0 bases, with 12 bases remaining between them. The CDR3 sequence is 15 residues long. Germline CDR1 and CDR2: MDHEN and SYDVKM. This CDR3 reads CASRENPSSGNTIYF. The CDR3 DNA follows: TGTGCCAGCAGGGAGAACCCTAGCTCTGGAAACACCATATATTTT.

The V gene is TRBV18, the J gene TRBJ2-3; D is undetermined. This CDR3 comprises 13 residues. Germline values: CDR1 KGHSH, CDR2 LQKENI. With 6 bases removed from V and 0 bases from J, the gap between germline ends came to 7 bases. The CDR3 spells CASSPQSTDTQYF. CDR3 sequence (DNA): TGTGCCAGCTCCCCCCAGAGCACAGATACGCAGTATTTT. Variable domain in full (rest from reference TRBV18 and TRBJ2-3): NAGVMQNPRHLVRRRGQEARLRCSPMKGHSHVYWYRQLPEEGLKFMVYLQKENIIDESGMPKERFSAEFPKEGPSILRIQQVVRGDSAAYFCASSPQSTDTQYFGPGTRLTVL.

This sequence joins TRBV6-5 and TRBJ1-5, with 7 bases that match TRBD1. The CDR3 consists of 14 residues. Germline values: CDR1 MNHEY, CDR2 SVGAGI. V lost 4 bases, J lost 4 bases, and 4 bases stayed unmatched. CDR3 coding DNA: TGTGCCAGCAGTTCGGGACAGCAGAATCAGCCCCAGCATTTT. This sequence encodes CASSSGQQNQPQHF.

V gene TRBV5-4 combines with J gene TRBJ1-2; no definite D call. The V end was cut by 4 bases, the J end by 6 bases, with 13 bases between. CDR1 and CDR2 (germline): SGHNT, YYREEE (reference sequence). The CDR3 runs 13 residues. Here the CDR3 DNA reads TGTGCCAGCAGCCCGGGTAGGATGGATGGCTACACCTTC. Translating it yields CASSPGRMDGYTF.

This clone is judged medium-sized. The V gene is TRBV7-6, the J gene TRBJ2-5; D is unclear. V shed 1 base and J shed 5 bases, with 8 bases lying between them. This CDR3 is 13 amino acids long. Germline CDR1 and CDR2: SGHVS and FNYEAQ. The DNA of the CDR3 is TGTGCCAGCAGCTTAGTATTTTCGGAGACCCAGTACTTC. The encoded protein is CASSLVFSETQYF. The full variable domain, with the rest looked up from reference TRBV7-6 and TRBJ2-5, is GAGVSQSPRYKVTKRGQDVALRCDPISGHVSLYWYRQALGQGPEFLTYFNYEAQQDKSGLPNDRFSAERPEGSISTLTIQRTEQRDSAMYRCASSLVFSETQYFGPGTRLLVL.

The rearrangement joins TRBV7-8 to TRBJ2-5, with 9 nucleotides matching TRBD2. CDR3 length: 15 amino acids. Germline trimming cut 6 bases from V and 6 bases from J; bases unmatched to any gene: 11. Germline CDR1 reads SGHVS; CDR2 reads FQNEAQ. In DNA, the CDR3 is TGTGCCAGCAGTAAGTTAGGACTAGCGTTGAAGACCCAGTACTTC. Its protein product is CASSKLGLALKTQYF.

The genes are TRBV10-1 and TRBJ2-1; weak D call: TRBD1 (6 bases). The ends were cut back, 3 bases at V and 7 bases at J, with 13 bases in the middle. In germline, CDR1 is WNHNN, CDR2 SYGVQD (reference sequence). The CDR3 loop spans 14 amino acids. The CDR3 bases are TGCGCCAGCAGTGATAGCAGGGGTGGGAATGAGCAGTTCTTC. This codes for CASSDSRGGNEQFF.

The genes are TRBV10-3 and TRBJ2-1; maybe TRBD1 (6 bases). The CDR3 extends over 14 amino acids. From germline, CDR1 is ENHRY and CDR2 SYGVKD. V shed 9 bases and J shed 6 bases, with 18 bases lying between them. The CDR3 nucleotides read TGTGCCATTAGTTTAGGGGGTGCTACCAATGAGCAGTTCTTC. Its translation: CAISLGGATNEQFF.

The V gene is TRBV9, the J gene TRBJ2-3; D is perhaps TRBD1 (6 bases). Trimming stripped 4 bases from V and 11 bases from J, with 14 bases between. The length of the CDR3 is 12 residues. CDR1 is SGDLS and CDR2 is YYNGEE in the germline V gene. CDR3 nucleotides: TGTGCCAGCAGCCCCTATAAGGGGGTGCAGTATTTT. Its translation: CASSPYKGVQYF.

This clone showed up just once. The V gene is TRBV6-4, the J gene TRBJ1-1; TRBD1 agrees at 7 bases. V lost 0 bases to trimming and J lost 7 bases; unmatched junction nucleotides: 5. Germline V lookup: CDR1 MRHNA, CDR2 SNTAGT. There are 14 residues in the CDR3. CDR3 nucleotides: TGTGCCAGCAGTGACTCACGACAGGGTGGTGAAGCTTTCTTT. Translated, it gives CASSDSRQGGEAFF.

The chain employs TRBV5-4 and TRBJ1-3; D is undetermined. The CDR3 extends over 16 amino acids. CDR1 SGHNT and CDR2 YYREEE come from the germline V gene (reference sequence). V was trimmed by 0 bases and J by 0 bases, leaving 10 bases between them. CDR3 in DNA: TGTGCCAGCAGCTTGGGGCAGAGCCGCTCTGGAAACACCATATATTTT. This translates into CASSLGQSRSGNTIYF. Complete variable domain (other parts from reference TRBV5-4 and TRBJ1-3): ETGVTQSPTHLIKTRGQQVTLRCSSQSGHNTVSWYQQALGQGPQFIFQYYREEENGRGNFPPRFSGLQFPNYSSELNVNALELDDSALYLCASSLGQSRSGNTIYFGEGSWLTVV.

The chain combines TRBV9 with TRBJ1-1; no clear D gene. From germline, CDR1 is SGDLS and CDR2 YYNGEE. V lost 0 bases to trimming and J lost 8 bases, with 14 bases between them. There are 14 residues in the CDR3. The CDR3 DNA sequence: TGTGCCAGCAGCGTAGAGGTAGGGTCCTACGAAGCTTTCTTT. This translates into CASSVEVGSYEAFF.

The sample holds one count of this clone. V gene TRBV4-2 combines with J gene TRBJ2-5; D might be TRBD2 (5 bases). The V gene's germline CDR1 is LGHNA and CDR2 YNFKEQ. V dropped 0 bases and J dropped 7 bases, with 21 bases sitting between them. This CDR3 region has 17 residues. CDR3 DNA sequence: TGTGCCAGCAGCCAAGATTCCAGCGGAGGAGTCAAGTGGACCCAGTACTTC. Its translation: CASSQDSSGGVKWTQYF.